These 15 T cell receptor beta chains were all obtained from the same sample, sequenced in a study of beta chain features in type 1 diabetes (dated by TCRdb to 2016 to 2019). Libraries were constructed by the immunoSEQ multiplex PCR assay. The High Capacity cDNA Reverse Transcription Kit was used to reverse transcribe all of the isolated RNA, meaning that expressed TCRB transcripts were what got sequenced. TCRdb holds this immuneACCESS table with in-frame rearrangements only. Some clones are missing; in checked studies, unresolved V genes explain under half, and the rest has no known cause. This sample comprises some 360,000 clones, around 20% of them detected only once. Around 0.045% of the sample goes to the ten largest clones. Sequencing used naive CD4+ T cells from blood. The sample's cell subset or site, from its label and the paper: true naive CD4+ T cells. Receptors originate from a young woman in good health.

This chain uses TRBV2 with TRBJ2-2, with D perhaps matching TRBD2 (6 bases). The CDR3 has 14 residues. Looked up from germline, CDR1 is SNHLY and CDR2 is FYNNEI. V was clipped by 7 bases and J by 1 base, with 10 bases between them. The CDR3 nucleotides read TGTGCCAGCAAACGGCGGGAGAACACCGGGGAGCTGTTTTTT. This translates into CASKRRENTGELFF.

CDR3 residues: CASNPRDSKNIQYF. DNA for the CDR3: TGTGCCAGCAACCCCAGGGATTCCAAAAACATTCAGTACTTC. The chain links TRBV7-9 to TRBJ2-4; D possibly corresponds to TRBD1 (5 bases). Germline V gene lookup returns CDR1 SEHNR and CDR2 FQNEAQ (reference sequence). Trimming cost V 7 bases and J 2 bases, with 12 bases left between them. The CDR3 runs to 14 residues.

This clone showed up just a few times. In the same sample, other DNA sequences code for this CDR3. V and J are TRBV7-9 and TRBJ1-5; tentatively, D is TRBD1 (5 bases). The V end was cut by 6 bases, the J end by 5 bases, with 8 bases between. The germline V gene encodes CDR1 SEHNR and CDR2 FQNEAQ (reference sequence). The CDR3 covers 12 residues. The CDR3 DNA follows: TGTGCCAGCAGTCGGGGGGATCAGCCCCAGCATTTT. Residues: CASSRGDQPQHF. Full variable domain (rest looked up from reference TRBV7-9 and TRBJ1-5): DTGVSQNPRHKITKRGQNVTFRCDPISEHNRLYWYRQTLGQGPEFLTYFQNEAQLEKSRLLSDRFSAERPKGSFSTLEIQRTEQGDSAMYLCASSRGDQPQHFGDGTRLSIL.

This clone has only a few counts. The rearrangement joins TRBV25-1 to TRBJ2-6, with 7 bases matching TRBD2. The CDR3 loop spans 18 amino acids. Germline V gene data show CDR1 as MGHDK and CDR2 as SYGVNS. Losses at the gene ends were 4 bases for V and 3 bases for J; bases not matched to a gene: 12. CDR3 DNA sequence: TGTGCCAGCAGTGCCTGGACCGCATCGGGGGGTGGGGCCAACGTCCTGACTTTC. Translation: CASSAWTASGGGANVLTF. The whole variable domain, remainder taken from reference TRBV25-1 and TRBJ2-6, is EADIYQTPRYLVIGTGKKITLECSQTMGHDKMYWYQQDPGMELHLIHYSYGVNSTEKGDLSSESTVSRIRTEHFPLTLESARPSHTSQYLCASSAWTASGGGANVLTFGAGSRLTVL.

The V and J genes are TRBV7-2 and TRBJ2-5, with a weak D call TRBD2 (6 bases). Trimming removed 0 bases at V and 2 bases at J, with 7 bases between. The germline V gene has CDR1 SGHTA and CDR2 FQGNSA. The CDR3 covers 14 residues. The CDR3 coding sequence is TGTGCCAGCAGCTTAGCGGGGACTCAAGAGACCCAGTACTTC. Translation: CASSLAGTQETQYF.

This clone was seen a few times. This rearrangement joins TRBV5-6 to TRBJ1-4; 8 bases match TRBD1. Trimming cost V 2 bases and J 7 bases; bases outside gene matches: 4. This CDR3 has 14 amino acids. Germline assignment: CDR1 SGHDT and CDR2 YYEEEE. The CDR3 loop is CASSFGQGSEKLFF. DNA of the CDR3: TGTGCCAGCAGCTTCGGACAGGGCAGTGAAAAACTGTTTTTT.

The CDR3 protein is CASSIGLAGRTDTQYF. CDR3 bases: TGTGCCAGTAGTATAGGACTAGCGGGACGCACAGATACGCAGTATTTT. This chain uses TRBV19 with TRBJ2-3, with 11 bases fitting TRBD2. The germline CDR1 and CDR2 sequences are LNHDA and SQIVND (reference sequence). The CDR3 extends over 16 amino acids. J was trimmed by 1 base and V by 1 base; bases with no gene match: 1.

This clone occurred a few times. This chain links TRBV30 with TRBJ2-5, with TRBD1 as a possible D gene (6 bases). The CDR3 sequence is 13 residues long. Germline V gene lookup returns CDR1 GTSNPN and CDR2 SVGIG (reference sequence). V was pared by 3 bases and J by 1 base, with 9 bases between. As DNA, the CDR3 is TGTGCCTGGAGCGGACAGTCCCAAGAGACCCAGTACTTC. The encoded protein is CAWSGQSQETQYF.

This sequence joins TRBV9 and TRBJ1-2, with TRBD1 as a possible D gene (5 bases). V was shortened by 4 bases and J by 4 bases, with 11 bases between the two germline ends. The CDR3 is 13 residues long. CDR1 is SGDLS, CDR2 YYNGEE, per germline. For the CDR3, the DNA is TGTGCCAGCAGCTCAGGGATAATCTATGGCTACACCTTC. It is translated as CASSSGIIYGYTF.

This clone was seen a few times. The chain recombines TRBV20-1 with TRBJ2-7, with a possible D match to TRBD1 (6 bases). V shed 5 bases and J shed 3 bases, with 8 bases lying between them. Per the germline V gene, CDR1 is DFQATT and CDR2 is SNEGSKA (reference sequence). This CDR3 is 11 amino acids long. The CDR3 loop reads CSARDNYEQYF. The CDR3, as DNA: TGCAGTGCTCGGGACAACTACGAGCAGTACTTC.

CDR3: CASSLAASGRVLRSTGELFF. The CDR3 DNA reads TGTGCCAGCAGCTTAGCGGCCAGCGGGAGGGTACTCCGGAGCACCGGGGAGCTGTTTTTT. The chain links TRBV7-8 to TRBJ2-2; 10 bases align to TRBD2. V lost 0 bases and J lost 4; bases outside the gene matches: 14. CDR1 SGHVS and CDR2 FQNEAQ come from the germline V gene. The CDR3 contains 20 residues.

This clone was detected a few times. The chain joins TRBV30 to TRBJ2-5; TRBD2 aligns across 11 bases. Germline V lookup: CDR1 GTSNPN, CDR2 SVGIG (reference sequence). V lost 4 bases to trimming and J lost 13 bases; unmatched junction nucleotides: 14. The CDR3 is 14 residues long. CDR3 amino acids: CAWNALTSGGSWYF. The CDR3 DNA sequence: TGTGCCTGGAATGCCCTCACTAGCGGGGGCTCTTGGTACTTC.

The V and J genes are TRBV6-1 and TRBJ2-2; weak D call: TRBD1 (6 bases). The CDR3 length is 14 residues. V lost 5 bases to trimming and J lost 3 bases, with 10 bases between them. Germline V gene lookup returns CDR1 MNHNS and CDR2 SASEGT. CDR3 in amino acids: CASSSQGDTGELFF. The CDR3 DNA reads TGTGCCAGCAGTTCACAGGGAGACACCGGGGAGCTGTTTTTT.

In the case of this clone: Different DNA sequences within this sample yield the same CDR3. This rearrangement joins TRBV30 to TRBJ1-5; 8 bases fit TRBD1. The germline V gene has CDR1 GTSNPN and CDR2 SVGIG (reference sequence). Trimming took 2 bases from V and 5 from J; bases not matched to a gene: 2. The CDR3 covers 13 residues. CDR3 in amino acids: CAWSRQGHQPQHF. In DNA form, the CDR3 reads TGTGCCTGGAGTAGACAGGGGCATCAGCCCCAGCATTTT.

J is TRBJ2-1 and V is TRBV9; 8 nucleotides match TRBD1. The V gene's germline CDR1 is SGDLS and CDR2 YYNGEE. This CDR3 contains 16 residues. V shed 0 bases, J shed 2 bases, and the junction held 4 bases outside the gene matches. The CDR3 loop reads CASSVGYRGAYNEQFF. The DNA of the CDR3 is TGTGCCAGCAGCGTAGGGTACAGGGGGGCCTACAATGAGCAGTTCTTC. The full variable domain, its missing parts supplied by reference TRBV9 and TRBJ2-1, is DSGVTQTPKHLITATGQRVTLRCSPRSGDLSVYWYQQSLDQGLQFLIQYYNGEERAKGNILERFSAQQFPDLHSELNLSSLELGDSALYFCASSVGYRGAYNEQFFGPGTRLTVL.